The source of this T cell receptor (beta chain) is a study of breast tumors, draining lymph nodes, adjacent tissues. Study-level findings and limits: Luminal-like breast cancer showed significantly greater tumor-nontumor repertoire similarity than basal-like breast cancer did.

MiXCR, run by TCRdb on the multiplex PCR reads, gives a single entry per CDR3 protein. The sample consists of some 120,000 distinct CDR3 sequences, 15% to 20% of them appearing once. The germline V gene encodes CDR1 SGDLS and CDR2 YYNGEE. Trimming removed 4 bases at V and 8 bases at J, with 15 bases between. CDR3 size: 14 residues. This clonotype showed up many times. The antigen remains unidentified. Axillary draining lymph nodes of breast cancer patients supplied the node samples. The V and J genes are TRBV9 and TRBJ1-4; TRBD1 might be the D (6 bases). This clonotype was obtained from a female donor with breast cancer. Some clones in this sample may be carry-over from other donors' samples. The sequenced sample was axillary lymph node tissue. CDR3 bases: TGTGCCAGCAGCATTACAGGGCACTCCGAAAAACTGTTTTTT. This codes for CASSITGHSEKLFF.